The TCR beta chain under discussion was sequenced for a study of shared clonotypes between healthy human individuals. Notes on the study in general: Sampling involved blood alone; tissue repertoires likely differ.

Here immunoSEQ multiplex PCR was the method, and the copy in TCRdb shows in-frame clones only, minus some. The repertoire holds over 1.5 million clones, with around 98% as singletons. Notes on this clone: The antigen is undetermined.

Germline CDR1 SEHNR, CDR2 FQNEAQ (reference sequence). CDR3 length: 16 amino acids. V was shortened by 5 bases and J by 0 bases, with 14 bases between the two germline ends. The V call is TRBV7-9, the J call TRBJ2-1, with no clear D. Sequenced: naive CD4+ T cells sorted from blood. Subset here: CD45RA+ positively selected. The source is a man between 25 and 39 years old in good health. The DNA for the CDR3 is TGTGCCAGCAGCCCCAAACGGCCGAGCTCCTACAATGAGCAGTTCTTC. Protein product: CASSPKRPSSYNEQFF.